This T cell receptor (beta chain) was documented in a study of blood T cell repertoires in COVID-19. The wider study: Samples representing acute and convalescent COVID-19 were sourced from the United States, Italy and Spain. In each case, the material was cDNA or gDNA derived from T cells, B-cell-depleted T cells, or PBMCs.

This clone was recorded a few times. TCRdb's table, derived via immunoSEQ multiplex PCR, lists solely in-frame clones and lacks some. The sample includes tens of thousands of clones, roughly four fifths seen only once; the top ten take about 2.5%. The clonotype originates from a woman aged 55-69 years with acute or convalescent COVID-19. The specimen was peripheral blood.

The CDR3 nucleotides read TGTGCCAGCAGAGTCGGACAGGGCTATGGCTACACCTTC. Its protein product is CASRVGQGYGYTF. The chain recombines TRBV2 with TRBJ1-2; 8 bases are shared with TRBD1. Looked up from germline, CDR1 is SNHLY and CDR2 is FYNNEI. The CDR3 has 13 residues. J gave up 4 bases and V 6 bases, and 4 bases lay outside the gene matches.